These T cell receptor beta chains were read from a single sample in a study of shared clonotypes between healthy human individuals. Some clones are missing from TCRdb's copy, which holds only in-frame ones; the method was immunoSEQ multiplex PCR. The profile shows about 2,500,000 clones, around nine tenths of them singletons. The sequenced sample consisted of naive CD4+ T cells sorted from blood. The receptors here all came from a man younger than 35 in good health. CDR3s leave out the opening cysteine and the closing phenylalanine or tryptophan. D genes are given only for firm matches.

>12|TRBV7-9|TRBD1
ASSSGQGETEAF
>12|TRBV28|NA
AVGSDGGSYEQY
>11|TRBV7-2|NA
ASSHRTSYEQY
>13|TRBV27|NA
ASSLRGVYTYEQY
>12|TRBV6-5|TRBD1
ASSYGQGGFEQY
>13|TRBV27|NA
ASSTSLGSYNEQF
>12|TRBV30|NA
AWSADLRGTPLH
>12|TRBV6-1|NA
ASSEAGASTEQF
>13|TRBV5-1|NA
ASSLGDITNYGYT
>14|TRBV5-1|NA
ASSLARGADLETQY
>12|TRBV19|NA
ASSIRQGNYGYT
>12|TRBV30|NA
AWSRQGKSYEQY
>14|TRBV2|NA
ASSPWGWEDGEKLF
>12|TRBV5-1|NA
ASSLGQRGTEAF
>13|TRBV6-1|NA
ASSVVQGSKQPQH
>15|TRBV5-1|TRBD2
ASSPLSGGRGANVLT
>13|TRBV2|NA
ASSVGRGQNTEAF
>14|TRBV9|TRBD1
ASSPVGQGATGELF
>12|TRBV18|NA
ASSPGPGMVGIT
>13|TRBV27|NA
ASRPRGYFSYEQY
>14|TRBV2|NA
ASSELPGAGNSPLH
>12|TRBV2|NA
ASREMAGANVLT
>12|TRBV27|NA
ASRQEHYNSPLH
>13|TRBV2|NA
ASSEQGAESTEAF
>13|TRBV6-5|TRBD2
ASSYGGVWANVLT
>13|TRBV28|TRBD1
ASSLEGTGRYEQY
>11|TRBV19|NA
ASSDTINQPQH
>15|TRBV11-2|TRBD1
ASSFTGTGSSNQPQH
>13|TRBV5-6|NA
ASSPAAGDGNTIY
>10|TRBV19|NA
ASSSRNPPQH
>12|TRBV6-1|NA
ASSEALAGNEQF
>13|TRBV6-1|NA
ASSEGTQHNQPQH
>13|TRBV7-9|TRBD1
ASSLWMTGAYEQY
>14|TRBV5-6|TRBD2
ASSFLAGGPYNEQF
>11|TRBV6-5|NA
ASSYQTASPLH
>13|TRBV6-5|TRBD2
ASRGLAGGTDTQY
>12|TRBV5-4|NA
ASSARDRPLGQF
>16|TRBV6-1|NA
ASSERPRGAGLTDTQY
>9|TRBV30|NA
AWSVLNEQY